Sequencing of this T cell receptor beta chain was carried out in a study of blood T cell repertoires in COVID-19. This table comes from immunoSEQ multiplex PCR, and its TCRdb copy is limited to in-frame clones, with some not included. Of 70,000 to 85,000 clones in the sample, approximately 83% are singletons; the top ten hold 8.5% to 10%. V shed 0 bases, J shed 8 bases, and the junction held 1 base outside the gene matches. This CDR3 comprises 13 residues. CDR1 SGHNT and CDR2 YYREEE come from the germline V gene (reference sequence). The receptor was isolated from a human donor in a cohort sampled during active COVID-19. The chain carries TRBV5-4 and TRBJ1-4, with TRBD1 matching over 7 bases. Sequencing used peripheral blood. The CDR3 nucleotides are TGTGCCAGCAGCTTGGTACAGGGGGAAAAACTGTTTTTT. Translation gives CASSLVQGEKLFF.